These 24 T cell receptor beta chains were all obtained from the same sample, sequenced in a study of blood T cell repertoires in COVID-19. Measured with immunoSEQ multiplex PCR; TCRdb has only the in-frame clones, and not every one. The table has a few hundred thousand clones, 88% seen once. The specimen sequenced was PBMCs or T cells enriched from blood (not recorded which). Receptors were obtained from a woman in her twenties or thirties who had recovered from COVID-19.

The rearrangement joins TRBV7-9 to TRBJ2-5; tentative D call: TRBD2 (5 bases). V dropped 7 bases and J dropped 2 bases, with 17 bases sitting between them. The CDR3 sequence is 15 residues long. Per the germline V gene, CDR1 is SEHNR and CDR2 is FQNEAQ (reference sequence). As DNA, the CDR3 is TGTGCCAGCACCACATTGCTGAGGGTTCAAGAGACCCAGTACTTC. This gives the protein CASTTLLRVQETQYF.

The chain employs TRBV19 and TRBJ2-3; D might be TRBD1 (7 bases). Germline V gene lookup returns CDR1 LNHDA and CDR2 SQIVND (reference sequence). Deletions cut 3 bases from V and 6 bases from J, with 16 bases between. This CDR3 is 15 amino acids long. The CDR3 here is CASSILSAGGDTQYF. The CDR3 nucleotides read TGTGCCAGTAGTATTCTCTCGGCAGGGGGGGATACGCAGTATTTT.

The chain combines TRBV7-2 with TRBJ1-6; 7 bases are a match to TRBD1. V trimming: 1 base; J trimming: 7 bases; junction bases outside the gene matches: 4. Germline V lookup: CDR1 SGHTA, CDR2 FQGNSA. This CDR3 is 15 amino acids long. The CDR3, as DNA: TGTGCCAGCAGCTTAGAAACAGGGGCGAATTCACCCCTCCACTTT. Its protein is CASSLETGANSPLHF.

The chain carries TRBV5-1 and TRBJ1-6, with 8 bases lining up with TRBD1. The germline V gene has CDR1 SGHRS and CDR2 YFSETQ. Trimming at V came to 5 bases and at J to 1 base, leaving 8 bases not matched to a gene. This CDR3 has 17 amino acids. CDR3 amino acids: CASSSGQGGSYNSPLHF. In nucleotides, the CDR3 is TGCGCCAGCAGTTCTGGACAGGGAGGGTCCTATAATTCACCCCTCCACTTT.

The chain is built from TRBV5-1 and TRBJ2-5; 7 bases are shared with TRBD2. CDR1 is SGHRS, CDR2 YFSETQ, per germline. The CDR3 sequence is 17 residues long. Trimming cost V 2 bases and J 4 bases; bases outside gene matches: 14. The CDR3 is CASSFRAGTYVPETQYF. CDR3 sequence (DNA): TGCGCCAGCAGCTTTAGAGCGGGGACCTATGTTCCAGAGACCCAGTACTTC.

The chain carries TRBV28 and TRBJ2-7, with D perhaps TRBD2 (6 bases). Germline V gene data show CDR1 as MDHEN and CDR2 as SYDVKM. The CDR3 runs to 14 residues. V shed 4 bases and J shed 12 bases, with 22 bases lying between them. This chain's CDR3 is CASSSRGGELRLYF. The CDR3 DNA sequence: TGTGCCAGCAGTTCCCGTGGAGGGGAGTTGCGTTTGTACTTC.

The CDR3 protein is CASSSPGTGYQETQYF. The CDR3 nucleotides are TGTGCCAGCAGCTCACCCGGGACAGGATACCAAGAGACCCAGTACTTC. The chain links TRBV6-6 to TRBJ2-5; 8 bases are a match to TRBD1. The CDR3 has 16 amino acids. CDR1 and CDR2 from the germline V gene are MNHNY and SVGAGI (reference sequence). The trim removed 6 bases at V and 0 bases at J, leaving 9 bases unmatched.

V gene TRBV5-1 combines with J gene TRBJ1-1, with TRBD1 matching 8 bases. Germline lookup yields CDR1 SGHRS and CDR2 YFSETQ. V shed 2 bases and J 4 bases; nucleotides not matched to a gene: 7. This CDR3 comprises 15 residues. The CDR3 DNA follows: TGCGCCAGCAGCTTCTCGGCGACAGGGGCCACTGAAGCTTTCTTT. It codes for CASSFSATGATEAFF.

This clone has more than one count but fewer than ten. The DNA of the CDR3 is TGTGCCAGCAGCTGTGATCCCCCCTGCGCCCTTGTCGGGCAGTACTTC. Translated: CASSCDPPCALVGQYF. V is TRBV7-9 and J is TRBJ2-7; no definite D call. Germline V lookup: CDR1 SEHNR, CDR2 FQNEAQ (reference sequence). Trimming took off 4 bases at V and 9 bases at J, with 25 bases between the two ends. The CDR3 extends over 16 amino acids.

This chain links TRBV28 with TRBJ2-5, with D possibly being TRBD1 (6 bases). CDR3 length: 15 residues. The germline V gene has CDR1 MDHEN and CDR2 SYDVKM. Trimming took 2 bases from V and 5 from J, leaving 15 bases between them. In DNA, the CDR3 is TGTGCCAGCAGTTTAGGGACGCAGGGGTTGGAGACCCAGTACTTC. This translates into CASSLGTQGLETQYF.

As DNA, the CDR3 is TGTGCCAGCAGCCCCGGCGGAGTTGGGACTAGTGTTTACGAGCAGTACTTC. Its translation: CASSPGGVGTSVYEQYF. The V gene is TRBV5-4, the J gene TRBJ2-7, with 8 positions matching TRBD2. The CDR3 loop spans 17 amino acids. V trimming: 4 bases; J trimming: 4 bases; junction bases outside the gene matches: 16. Germline CDR1 is SGHNT and CDR2 is YYREEE (reference sequence). Together with reference TRBV5-4 and TRBJ2-7, the CDR3 gives the full variable domain: ETGVTQSPTHLIKTRGQQVTLRCSSQSGHNTVSWYQQALGQGPQFIFQYYREEENGRGNFPPRFSGLQFPNYSSELNVNALELDDSALYLCASSPGGVGTSVYEQYFGPGTRLTVT.

This clone was recorded only once. The J gene is TRBJ2-5, the V gene TRBV27; the match to TRBD2 covers 13 bases. The CDR3 consists of 14 residues. CDR1 and CDR2 (germline): MNHEY, SMNVEV (reference sequence). The V and J ends lost 5 bases and 3 bases, in that order; junction bases with no gene match: 0. Written as DNA, the CDR3 is TGTGCCAGCAGTGGACTAGCGGGAGAAGAGACCCAGTACTTC. Protein: CASSGLAGEETQYF.

The chain joins TRBV10-1 to TRBJ2-3, with D possibly being TRBD2 (6 bases). Trimming removed 10 bases from V and 3 bases from J, with 11 bases in between. Germline V CDR1 and CDR2: WNHNN, SYGVQD (reference sequence). CDR3 length: 12 amino acids. CDR3 amino acids: CATGEGTDTQYF. The CDR3 bases are TGCGCCACGGGAGAAGGTACAGATACGCAGTATTTT.

This chain joins TRBV19 and TRBJ2-1; TRBD1 is a possible D gene (6 bases). The CDR3 is 15 amino acids. Between the trimmed V and J ends, which lost 4 bases and 4 bases, there was a span of 14 bases. CDR1 and CDR2 from the germline V gene are LNHDA and SQIVND (reference sequence). The CDR3 DNA sequence: TGTGCCAGTAGTAATACCGGGACACTTTACAATGAGCAGTTCTTC. Translated: CASSNTGTLYNEQFF.

The chain links TRBV18 to TRBJ1-5, with D possibly matching TRBD1 (5 bases). Trimming took 2 bases from V and 7 from J, leaving 12 bases between them. CDR1 is KGHSH, CDR2 LQKENI, per germline. CDR3 length equals 14 residues. CDR3 sequence (DNA): TGTGCCAGCTCACCAGACAGTAATCTCCAGCCCCAGCATTTT. It yields the protein CASSPDSNLQPQHF.

This chain links TRBV7-9 with TRBJ2-3; 9 nucleotides line up with TRBD2. Germline V gene lookup returns CDR1 SEHNR and CDR2 FQNEAQ (reference sequence). The CDR3 loop spans 15 amino acids. V trimming: 2 bases; J trimming: 3 bases; junction bases outside the gene matches: 3. The CDR3 region is CASSLLAGKTDTQYF. The CDR3 bases are TGTGCCAGCAGCTTACTAGCGGGGAAGACAGATACGCAGTATTTT.

The genes are TRBV10-3 and TRBJ1-2; D unclear. CDR3 size: 15 residues. Germline CDR1 ENHRY, CDR2 SYGVKD. Deletions cut 2 bases from V and 0 bases from J, with 10 bases between. CDR3 nucleotide sequence: TGTGCCATCAGTGAGCCCCCTCCGGCTAACTATGGCTACACCTTC. Protein: CAISEPPPANYGYTF.

Written as DNA, the CDR3 is TGTGCCAGCGAAAAGGGGGGGCGCTGGGGCTACACCTTC. Its protein is CASEKGGRWGYTF. The chain is built from TRBV19 and TRBJ1-2, with D maybe TRBD1 (6 bases). The germline V gene encodes CDR1 LNHDA and CDR2 SQIVND (reference sequence). V lost 9 bases, J lost 8 bases, and 19 bases lay in between. The CDR3 sequence is 13 residues long.

The chain joins TRBV6-5 to TRBJ1-6; D might be TRBD1 (6 bases). This CDR3 is 16 amino acids long. Germline V CDR1 and CDR2: MNHEY, SVGAGI. V lost 2 bases and J 6 bases, leaving 14 bases between the germline ends. The CDR3 bases are TGTGCCAGCAGTTACGACATCTTAGGGGGTAATTCACCCCTCCACTTT. The encoded protein is CASSYDILGGNSPLHF.

The J gene is TRBJ1-1, the V gene TRBV7-9; D not certain. Germline CDR1 SEHNR, CDR2 FQNEAQ (reference sequence). The CDR3 is 12 amino acids. Between the trimmed V and J ends, which lost 3 bases and 4 bases, there was a span of 6 bases. CDR3 sequence (DNA): TGTGCCAGCAGCTTTTCGGGCACTGAAGCTTTCTTT. Residues: CASSFSGTEAFF.

In DNA, the CDR3 is TGTGCCAGCAAGGAGGGGAGCACAGATACGCAGTATTTT. As protein: CASKEGSTDTQYF. V gene TRBV7-2 combines with J gene TRBJ2-3, with D possibly TRBD2 on 6 matching bases. Germline CDR1 and CDR2: SGHTA and FQGNSA. This CDR3 is built from 13 residues. V dropped 7 bases and J dropped 0 bases, with 8 bases sitting between them.

J is TRBJ2-3 and V is TRBV15; no clear D. Germline lookup yields CDR1 LNHNV and CDR2 YYDKDF (reference sequence). V dropped 0 bases and J dropped 4 bases, with 8 bases sitting between them. This CDR3 has 14 residues. The CDR3 DNA sequence: TGTGCCACCAGCAGAGATCTTGTTCCAGATACGCAGTATTTT. Protein: CATSRDLVPDTQYF.

The V call is TRBV2, the J call TRBJ2-3; D call uncertain. CDR1 and CDR2 (germline): SNHLY, FYNNEI. CDR3 length: 13 residues. Between the trimmed V and J ends, which lost 2 bases and 6 bases, there was a span of 9 bases. The CDR3 region is CASSESYWDTQYF. CDR3 in DNA: TGTGCCAGCAGTGAAAGCTATTGGGATACGCAGTATTTT.

This chain uses TRBV19 with TRBJ1-2, with 7 nucleotides matching TRBD1. Germline-derived CDR1 and CDR2 are LNHDA and SQIVND (reference sequence). The length of the CDR3 is 15 residues. Losses at the gene ends were 5 bases for V and 1 base for J; bases not matched to a gene: 7. The CDR3 loop is CASSLGTERNYGYTF. The CDR3 coding sequence is TGTGCCAGTAGTCTCGGGACAGAACGTAACTATGGCTACACCTTC.